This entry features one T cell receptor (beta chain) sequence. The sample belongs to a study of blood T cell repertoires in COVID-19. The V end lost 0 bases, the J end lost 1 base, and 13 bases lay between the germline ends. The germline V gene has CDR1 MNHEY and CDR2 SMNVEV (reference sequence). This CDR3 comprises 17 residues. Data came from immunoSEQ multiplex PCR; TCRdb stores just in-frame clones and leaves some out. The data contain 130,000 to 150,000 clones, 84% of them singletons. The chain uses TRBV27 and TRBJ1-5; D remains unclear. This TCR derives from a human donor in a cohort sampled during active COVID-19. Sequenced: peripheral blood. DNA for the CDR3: TGTGCCAGCAGTTTATCATTTCCCTTCGAGAGCAATCAGCCCCAGCATTTT. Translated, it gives CASSLSFPFESNQPQHF.